This is a list of T cell receptor beta chains from one sample in a study of blood T cells in healthy people across ages. TCRdb analysed the 5' RACE reads with MiXCR anew, one entry per CDR3 protein. The sample lists some 670,000 distinct CDR3 sequences; 52% were seen once. Sequenced sample: blood. These TCRs come from a woman of 80 years or more in good health. Both conserved end residues are part of each CDR3. A D gene is named only where the DNA matches it firmly. The listing skips clone size in some rows; elsewhere it reads once, few, many or a size class.

>NA|TRBV27|TRBD1|TRBJ2-5
CASRPQGWQYF
TGTGCCAGCCGTCCACAGGGGTGGCAGTACTTC
>NA|TRBV12-3/TRBV12-4|NA|TRBJ2-2
CASSSRLTGELFF
TGTGCCAGCAGTTCCCGGCTCACCGGGGAGCTGTTTTTT
>NA|TRBV21-1|NA|TRBJ2-1
CASSKGRTDNEQFF
TGTGCCAGCAGCAAAGGTAGGACAGACAATGAGCAGTTCTTC
>NA|TRBV29-1|NA|TRBJ1-1
CSVDGGDTEAFF
TGCAGCGTTGATGGAGGGGACACTGAAGCTTTCTTT
>NA|TRBV6-1|TRBD2|TRBJ2-5
CASSDPLAGKETQYF
TGTGCCAGCAGTGATCCTCTAGCGGGGAAAGAGACCCAGTACTTC
>NA|TRBV7-9|TRBD1|TRBJ2-1
CASSSGQGEDEQFF
TGTGCCAGCAGCTCCGGACAGGGGGAGGATGAGCAGTTCTTC
>NA|TRBV5-1|NA|TRBJ2-7
CASAVQIAGRHEQYF
TGCGCCAGCGCCGTCCAAATCGCTGGCCGCCATGAGCAGTACTTC
>many|TRBV20-1|TRBD1|TRBJ2-3
CSAPGQPTDTQYF
TGCAGTGCGCCGGGACAGCCCACAGATACGCAGTATTTT
>many|TRBV6-5|TRBD2|TRBJ2-3
CAATPGLATDTQYF
TGTGCCGCTACCCCGGGACTAGCAACAGATACGCAGTATTTT
>NA|TRBV19|TRBD2|TRBJ2-1
CASSMSVGTSGSLYNEQFF
TGTGCCAGTAGTATGAGTGTAGGGACTAGCGGGAGCTTATACAATGAGCAGTTCTTC
>NA|TRBV4-1|NA|TRBJ2-1
CASSLFPYNEQFF
TGCGCCAGCAGTCTTTTCCCTTACAATGAGCAGTTCTTC
>once|TRBV3-1|TRBD2|TRBJ2-1
CASSHSGNVAEQFF
TGTGCCAGCAGCCATAGCGGGAACGTCGCTGAGCAGTTCTTC
>NA|TRBV5-1|NA|TRBJ1-1
CASKNPSNTEAFF
TGCGCCTCCAAAAACCCGTCCAACACTGAAGCTTTCTTT
>many|TRBV29-1|NA|TRBJ2-5
CSVKTSGETQYF
TGCAGCGTAAAGACATCCGGAGAGACCCAGTACTTC